The count of the clone carrying this T cell receptor (beta chain) is one. What it binds is not known. TCRdb keeps only in-frame clones here, not all; method: immunoSEQ multiplex PCR. Of over 100,000 clones listed, around nine tenths are singletons. The data were obtained in a study of T cell responses to AZD1222 COVID-19 vaccine. Study-level findings and limits: There were mostly white British donors and more females than males, and clonal diversity was possibly underestimated.

V lost 4 bases to trimming and J lost 6 bases, with 20 bases between them. The CDR3 totals 16 residues. The germline V gene encodes CDR1 LGHDT and CDR2 YNNKEL (reference sequence). The specimen was peripheral blood, collected on day 0 of AZD1222 vaccination. The clonotype was recovered from an adult in good health. This chain links TRBV3-1 (or the pseudogene TRBV3-2) with TRBJ2-3; unclear D gene. CDR3 nucleotides: TGTGCCAGCAGCCCAAACCGGACCCCATTGGGGGATACGCAGTATTTT. Translated, it gives CASSPNRTPLGDTQYF.